This T cell receptor (beta chain) was profiled in a study of blood T cell repertoires in COVID-19. The V gene's germline CDR1 is SEHNR and CDR2 FQNEAQ (reference sequence). J was trimmed by 4 bases and V by 8 bases; bases with no gene match: 13. This CDR3 has 15 residues. TCRdb keeps only in-frame clones here, not all; method: immunoSEQ multiplex PCR. The sample holds about 280,000 clones; 70% to 90% are singletons and the top ten take 9% to 9.5%. The origin of this receptor is a man aged 18-30 years with active or convalescent COVID-19. The V gene is TRBV7-9, the J gene TRBJ1-1; 7 bases match TRBD1. The sequenced material came from peripheral blood. In DNA form, the CDR3 reads TGTGCCAGCCACACCCTTCAGGGGGTCGGCACTGAAGCTTTCTTT. Residues: CASHTLQGVGTEAFF.